Following are 17 T cell receptor beta chains from one sample sequenced in a study of T cell responses to AZD1222 COVID-19 vaccine. Assay used: immunoSEQ multiplex PCR; TCRdb lists only in-frame clones, some missing. The sample records around 140,000 clones, about 90% being singletons. The specimen comprised peripheral blood, sampled 28 days after the second AZD1222 dose. The receptor source for this set is an adult who received the AZD1222 COVID-19 vaccine.

In this sample, this clone turned up once. CDR3 in amino acids: CASSLSGRGTDTQYF. Here the CDR3 DNA reads TGTGCCAGCAGCTTAAGCGGGAGGGGCACAGATACGCAGTATTTT. The chain uses TRBV11-2 and TRBJ2-3, with 10 bases lining up with TRBD2. The CDR3 is 15 residues long. Per germline, CDR1 SGHAT and CDR2 FQNNGV. Trimming took 2 bases from V and 1 from J; bases not matched to a gene: 0.

The genes are TRBV27 and TRBJ1-1, with D unclear. The CDR3 totals 13 residues. V lost 3 bases to trimming and J lost 4 bases, with 9 bases between them. Germline lookup yields CDR1 MNHEY and CDR2 SMNVEV (reference sequence). The CDR3 reads CASSLNGLTEAFF. In DNA, the CDR3 is TGTGCCAGCAGTTTGAACGGACTCACTGAAGCTTTCTTT.

The chain has TRBV24-1 and TRBJ1-2; a weak D match, TRBD1 (5 bases). V was shortened by 0 bases and J by 8 bases, with 9 bases between the two germline ends. This CDR3 has 13 amino acids. Germline CDR1 KGHDR, CDR2 SFDVKD. CDR3 nucleotides: TGTGCCACCAGTGATTTGGGGGCGACCGGCTACACCTTC. It encodes CATSDLGATGYTF.

The chain uses TRBV24-1 and TRBJ2-7, with D uncertain. From germline, CDR1 is KGHDR and CDR2 SFDVKD. V shed 0 bases and J shed 0 bases, with 11 bases lying between them. The CDR3 spans 16 residues. CDR3 in amino acids: CATSDLLGENSYEQYF. CDR3 DNA sequence: TGTGCCACCAGTGATTTGTTAGGTGAAAACTCCTACGAGCAGTACTTC.

This clone appeared a single time. The chain joins TRBV23-1 to TRBJ2-7; D is perhaps TRBD1 (5 bases). TRBV23-1 is an open reading frame, and its role is uncertain. Between the trimmed V and J ends, which lost 6 bases and 2 bases, there was a span of 17 bases. The CDR3 is 15 amino acids. The DNA of the CDR3 is TGCGCCAGCAGCCCCCCCACCGCCAGGGCCTACGAGCAGTACTTC. Translated: CASSPPTARAYEQYF.

J is TRBJ2-7 and V is TRBV7-9; 11 nucleotides line up with TRBD2. Trimming at V came to 0 bases and at J to 3 bases, leaving 1 base not matched to a gene. The germline V gene has CDR1 SEHNR and CDR2 FQNEAQ (reference sequence). CDR3 length: 15 amino acids. The DNA for the CDR3 is TGTGCCAGCAGCTTAGCCGGGACTAGCGGCTACGAGCAGTACTTC. This translates into CASSLAGTSGYEQYF.

This clone was observed a few times. The chain combines TRBV28 with TRBJ2-3, with 9 nucleotides matching TRBD2. V was clipped by 3 bases and J by 4 bases; unmatched bases: 2. The germline V gene has CDR1 MDHEN and CDR2 SYDVKM. CDR3 length: 14 amino acids. In DNA, the CDR3 is TGTGCCAGCAGTTTTAGCGGGAGCGCAGATACGCAGTATTTT. This codes for CASSFSGSADTQYF.

V and J are TRBV27 and TRBJ2-1, with 10 bases that match TRBD2. The CDR3 runs to 15 residues. The germline V gene encodes CDR1 MNHEY and CDR2 SMNVEV (reference sequence). After removal of 4 bases from V and 0 bases from J, the junction contained 0 bases not matched to a gene. CDR3 protein: CASSSSGSSYNEQFF. CDR3 DNA: TGTGCCAGCAGTTCTAGCGGGAGCTCCTACAATGAGCAGTTCTTC.

The chain joins TRBV7-9 to TRBJ1-3; D is ambiguous. The ends were cut back, 1 base at V and 0 bases at J, with 7 bases in the middle. CDR3 length: 15 amino acids. CDR1 and CDR2 (germline): SEHNR, FQNEAQ (reference sequence). The CDR3 DNA follows: TGTGCCAGCAGCTTAGACGCGGACTCTGGAAACACCATATATTTT. It encodes CASSLDADSGNTIYF.

This rearrangement joins TRBV29-1 to TRBJ2-2, with D perhaps TRBD1 or TRBD2 (5 bases each). V was trimmed by 7 bases and J by 2 bases, leaving 14 bases between them. Germline lookup yields CDR1 SQVTM and CDR2 ANQGSEA. The CDR3 has 14 residues. The CDR3 reads CSAPLGANTGELFF. The CDR3 region has the DNA TGCAGCGCCCCACTAGGGGCAAACACCGGGGAGCTGTTTTTT.

The rearrangement links TRBV19 to TRBJ2-7; 8 nucleotides align to TRBD1. The J segment lost 4 bases and the V segment lost 1 base, leaving 3 bases of the junction unmatched. CDR3 length: 14 amino acids. Germline-derived CDR1 and CDR2 are LNHDA and SQIVND (reference sequence). The CDR3, as DNA: TGTGCCAGTAGTATAGCCAGGGGGCAATACGAGCAGTACTTC. This translates into CASSIARGQYEQYF.

This chain links TRBV6-2 or TRBV6-3 with TRBJ2-5; no firm D call. Germline V gene lookup returns CDR1 MNHEY and CDR2 SVGEGT. The CDR3 length is 12 residues. The V end was cut by 5 bases, the J end by 1 base, with 5 bases between. The DNA of the CDR3 is TGTGCCAGCAGTCTATCCCAAGAGACCCAGTACTTC. It encodes CASSLSQETQYF.

The rearrangement uses TRBV6-2 or TRBV6-3 and TRBJ2-1, with 12 nucleotides matching TRBD2. Losses at the gene ends were 2 bases for V and 7 bases for J; bases not matched to a gene: 9. The germline gives CDR1 MNHEY, CDR2 SVGEGT. This CDR3 comprises 17 residues. As DNA, the CDR3 is TGTGCCAGCAGTTACGCTAGCGGGAGGGCCGGGATGAATGAGCAGTTCTTC. This sequence encodes CASSYASGRAGMNEQFF.

The chain links TRBV5-3 to TRBJ1-4; no reliable D call. Being an ORF, TRBV5-3 has a function that is uncertain. Deletions cut 10 bases from V and 0 bases from J, with 16 bases between. The CDR3 is 15 amino acids. The CDR3 DNA follows: TGTGCCCCCTGTTGGGAGATCCCAACTAATGAAAAACTGTTTTTT. It is translated as CAPCWEIPTNEKLFF.

This chain uses TRBV12-5 with TRBJ2-3; TRBD1 matches at 8 bases. The trim removed 4 bases at V and 6 bases at J, leaving 12 bases unmatched. CDR3 length equals 16 residues. From germline, CDR1 is LGHNT and CDR2 FRNRAP. The CDR3 DNA is TGTGCTAGTGGTTCCGGGACAGGAGGCCTCCCGGATACGCAGTATTTT. Its protein is CASGSGTGGLPDTQYF.

The rearrangement links TRBV4-3 to TRBJ2-2; D possibly uses TRBD1 or TRBD2 (5 bases each). CDR3 length equals 17 residues. With 4 bases removed from V and 0 bases from J, the gap between germline ends came to 15 bases. Germline V gives CDR1 LGHNA, CDR2 YSLEER. The DNA of the CDR3 is TGCGCCAGCAGCCCGAAAACCGGGACCTCGAACACCGGGGAGCTGTTTTTT. This gives the protein CASSPKTGTSNTGELFF.

The chain couples TRBV7-9 to TRBJ2-7; D gene uncertain. Between the trimmed V and J ends, which lost 5 bases and 5 bases, there was a span of 10 bases. The germline gives CDR1 SEHNR, CDR2 FQNEAQ (reference sequence). This CDR3 has 12 residues. The CDR3 is CASSEGPNEQYF. CDR3 in DNA: TGTGCCAGCAGCGAAGGGCCTAACGAGCAGTACTTC.